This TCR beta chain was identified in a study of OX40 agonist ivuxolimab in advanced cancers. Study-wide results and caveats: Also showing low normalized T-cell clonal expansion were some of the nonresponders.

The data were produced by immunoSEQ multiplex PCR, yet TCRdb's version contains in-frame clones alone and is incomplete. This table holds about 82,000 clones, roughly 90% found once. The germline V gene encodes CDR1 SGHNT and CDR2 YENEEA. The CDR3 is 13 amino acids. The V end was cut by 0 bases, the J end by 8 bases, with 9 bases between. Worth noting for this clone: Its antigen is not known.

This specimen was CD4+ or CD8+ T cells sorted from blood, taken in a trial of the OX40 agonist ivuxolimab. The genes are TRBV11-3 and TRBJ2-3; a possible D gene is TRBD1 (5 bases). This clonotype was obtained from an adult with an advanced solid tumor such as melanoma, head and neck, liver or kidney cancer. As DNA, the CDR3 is TGTGCCAGCAGCTTAGAAGGGGATGGTACGCAGTATTTT. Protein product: CASSLEGDGTQYF.